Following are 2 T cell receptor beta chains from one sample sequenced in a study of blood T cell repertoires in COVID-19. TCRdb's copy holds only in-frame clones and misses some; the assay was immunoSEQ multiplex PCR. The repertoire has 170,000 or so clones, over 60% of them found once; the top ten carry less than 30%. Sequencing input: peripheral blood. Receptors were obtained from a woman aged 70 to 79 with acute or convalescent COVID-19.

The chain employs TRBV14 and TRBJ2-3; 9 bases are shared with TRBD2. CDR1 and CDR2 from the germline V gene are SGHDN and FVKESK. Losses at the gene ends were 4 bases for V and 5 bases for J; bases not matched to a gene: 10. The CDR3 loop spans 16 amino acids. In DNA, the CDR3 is TGTGCCAGCAGCCCCCTCGGCGCGGGAGGGATAGATACGCAGTATTTT. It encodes CASSPLGAGGIDTQYF.

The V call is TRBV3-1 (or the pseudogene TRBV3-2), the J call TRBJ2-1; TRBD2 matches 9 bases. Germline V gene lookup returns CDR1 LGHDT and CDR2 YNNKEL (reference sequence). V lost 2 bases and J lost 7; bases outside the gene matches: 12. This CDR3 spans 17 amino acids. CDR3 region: CASSQYRTSVSYNEQFF. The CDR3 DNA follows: TGTGCCAGCAGCCAATACCGGACTAGCGTATCTTATAATGAGCAGTTCTTC.